Presented here are 31 T cell receptor beta chains from one specimen sequenced in a study of human T cells and chemical hapten exposure. Time point denoted: patch test 3, about 24 weeks after DPC sensitization. Treatment reported: therapeutic diphenylcyclopropenone sensitization with weekly scalp DPC. TCRdb re-called the RACE reads with MiXCR, one entry per CDR3 protein. The sample lists roughly 200,000 distinct CDR3 sequences, about 22% occurring once. This material consisted of whole blood, taken in connection with sensitization to the hapten diphenylcyclopropenone (DPC). The receptors come from a woman between 40 and 50 years old with alopecia areata. Some clones in this sample may be carry-over from other donors' samples.

There are a few counts of this clonotype. The rearrangement joins TRBV10-3 to TRBJ1-1, with a tentative D call TRBD1 (6 bases). In germline, CDR1 is ENHRY, CDR2 SYGVKD. V dropped 11 bases and J dropped 0 bases, with 13 bases sitting between them. CDR3 length: 13 amino acids. CDR3 loop: CAGRGILNTEAFF. In DNA form, the CDR3 reads TGTGCCGGAAGGGGGATCTTGAACACTGAAGCTTTCTTT.

This sequence joins TRBV28 and TRBJ1-1, with no clear D. The V and J ends lost 6 bases and 2 bases respectively, with 10 bases between them. CDR1 is MDHEN and CDR2 is SYDVKM in the germline V gene. The CDR3 loop spans 13 amino acids. CDR3 DNA: TGTGCCAGCAGAAGGGCAGCTAACACTGAAGCTTTCTTT. It translates to CASRRAANTEAFF.

This clonotype has only a few counts. This rearrangement joins TRBV20-1 to TRBJ2-4, with D hard to call. The germline V and J ends were trimmed by 5 bases and 0 bases, with 11 bases remaining between them. In germline, CDR1 is DFQATT, CDR2 SNEGSKA (reference sequence). The CDR3 extends over 14 amino acids. CDR3 in amino acids: CSAPERLAKNIQYF. The CDR3 DNA sequence: TGCAGTGCTCCCGAAAGACTAGCCAAAAACATTCAGTACTTC.

This chain joins TRBV29-1 and TRBJ2-6; no clear D. Germline V gene lookup returns CDR1 SQVTM and CDR2 ANQGSEA. The V end was cut by 5 bases, the J end by 0 bases, with 5 bases between. The CDR3 loop spans 13 amino acids. The CDR3 DNA sequence: TGCAGCGTTAAGGCCTCTGGGGCCAACGTCCTGACTTTC. Translating it yields CSVKASGANVLTF.

The table lists this clonotype with a few counts. The chain combines TRBV2 with TRBJ2-3; 8 nucleotides match TRBD2. The germline V gene encodes CDR1 SNHLY and CDR2 FYNNEI. The V gene end was trimmed by 4 bases and the J gene end by 0 bases; junction bases not matched to a gene: 6. The CDR3 consists of 16 residues. CDR3: CASSGSTSGSTDTQYF. DNA of the CDR3: TGTGCCAGCAGTGGGTCCACTAGCGGAAGCACAGATACGCAGTATTTT.

The V and J genes are TRBV4-2 and TRBJ2-3; D uncertain. This CDR3 is 16 amino acids long. The V and J ends lost 1 base and 2 bases respectively, with 13 bases between them. Germline CDR1 reads LGHNA; CDR2 reads YNFKEQ. The CDR3 DNA follows: TGTGCCAGCAGCCAAGGAGATAGAATGGTCACAGATACGCAGTATTTT. This gives the protein CASSQGDRMVTDTQYF.

The chain is built from TRBV6-6 and TRBJ1-2; the D is unclear. From germline, CDR1 is MNHNY and CDR2 SVGAGI (reference sequence). Trimming shortened V by 5 bases and J by 9 bases, and 13 bases separated the two germline ends. This CDR3 spans 12 amino acids. The CDR3 spells CASSVPGGSYTF. DNA for the CDR3: TGTGCCAGCAGTGTGCCTGGCGGGAGCTACACCTTC.

This clonotype showed up just a few times. CDR3 region: CASSLVGTGGLEQYF. DNA for the CDR3: TGTGCCAGCAGCTTGGTTGGGACAGGGGGTCTCGAGCAGTACTTC. V gene TRBV5-5 combines with J gene TRBJ2-7, with TRBD1 identical over 11 bases. J lost 6 bases, V lost 0 bases, and 5 bases had no gene match. The CDR3 length is 15 residues. Germline V gene lookup returns CDR1 SGHKS and CDR2 YYEKEE (reference sequence).

The chain joins TRBV28 to TRBJ1-5, with TRBD1 matching 7 bases. From germline, CDR1 is MDHEN and CDR2 SYDVKM. V shed 7 bases and J 6 bases; nucleotides not matched to a gene: 9. This CDR3 contains 14 residues. DNA of the CDR3: TGTGCCAGCACCCGGACAGGAGGAGGTCAGCCCCAGCATTTT. Amino acid sequence: CASTRTGGGQPQHF.

This chain connects TRBV20-1 to TRBJ1-5; no firm D call. The V end lost 0 bases, the J end lost 5 bases, and 11 bases lay between the germline ends. CDR3 length: 14 amino acids. Germline V gene sequence: CDR1 DFQATT, CDR2 SNEGSKA (reference sequence). The CDR3 reads CSAREGGPDQPQHF. The CDR3 DNA is TGCAGTGCTAGAGAGGGCGGGCCCGATCAGCCCCAGCATTTT.

The V and J genes are TRBV5-6 and TRBJ2-7, with D maybe TRBD1 (6 bases). The V and J ends lost 4 bases and 1 base respectively, with 9 bases between them. CDR3 length: 13 amino acids. Germline CDR1 reads SGHDT; CDR2 reads YYEEEE. In DNA form, the CDR3 reads TGTGCCAGCAGCCCTGACAGGTCCTACGAGCAGTACTTC. Its translation is CASSPDRSYEQYF.

This clonotype was seen ten or more times. The chain recombines TRBV29-1 with TRBJ1-2; 8 nucleotides align to TRBD1. The CDR3 sequence is 13 residues long. The ends lost 7 bases at V and 2 bases at J; junction bases unmatched: 6. CDR1 SQVTM and CDR2 ANQGSEA come from the germline V gene. CDR3 region: CSADRGANYGYTF. The CDR3 DNA is TGCAGCGCCGACAGGGGAGCAAACTATGGCTACACCTTC.

The chain couples TRBV29-1 to TRBJ1-1, with D possibly TRBD1 on 5 matching bases. Germline assignment: CDR1 SQVTM and CDR2 ANQGSEA. The CDR3 contains 14 residues. The V end lost 4 bases, the J end lost 2 bases, and 14 bases lay between the germline ends. CDR3 sequence (DNA): TGCAGCGTTGTAGGGGATTTTTTTAACACTGAAGCTTTCTTT. Translated: CSVVGDFFNTEAFF.

The gene calls are TRBV12-3 or TRBV12-4 and TRBJ1-2; 11 bases align to TRBD1. V shed 2 bases, J shed 7 bases, and the junction held 3 bases outside the gene matches. The CDR3 has 14 amino acids. CDR3 sequence: CASSLIGTGGGYTF. As DNA, the CDR3 is TGTGCCAGCAGTTTAATCGGGACAGGGGGTGGCTACACCTTC.

This clonotype showed up just a few times. V is TRBV7-9 and J is TRBJ2-7, with 7 bases lining up with TRBD1. J lost 6 bases, V lost 4 bases, and 9 bases had no gene match. Germline assignment: CDR1 SEHNR and CDR2 FQNEAQ (reference sequence). The CDR3 is 14 residues long. The CDR3 loop reads CASSSQGRGFEQYF. CDR3 in DNA: TGTGCCAGCAGCTCACAGGGGAGAGGCTTCGAGCAGTACTTC.

V and J are TRBV29-1 and TRBJ2-1; D remains ambiguous. There are 17 residues in the CDR3. Germline-derived CDR1 and CDR2 are SQVTM and ANQGSEA. V lost 4 bases to trimming and J lost 0 bases, with 19 bases between them. The CDR3 protein is CSVAGPVDSSSYNEQFF. The CDR3, as DNA: TGCAGCGTTGCCGGCCCAGTTGATTCAAGCTCCTACAATGAGCAGTTCTTC.

This sequence joins TRBV5-4 and TRBJ2-7; TRBD2 aligns across 13 bases. V dropped 3 bases and J dropped 6; count of bases not matched to a gene: 6. This CDR3 is built from 15 residues. Looked up from germline, CDR1 is SGHNT and CDR2 is YYREEE (reference sequence). The CDR3 DNA reads as TGTGCCAGCAGCTCGACTAGCGGGAGGCTTGGCGAGCAGTACTTC. Encoded protein: CASSSTSGRLGEQYF. Drawing the rest from reference TRBV5-4 and TRBJ2-7, the complete variable domain is ETGVTQSPTHLIKTRGQQVTLRCSSQSGHNTVSWYQQALGQGPQFIFQYYREEENGRGNFPPRFSGLQFPNYSSELNVNALELDDSALYLCASSSTSGRLGEQYFGPGTRLTVT.

Only a few counts were recorded for this clonotype. At one end the junction does not follow the germline gene, possibly because of a read error. This chain links TRBV5-1 with TRBJ2-6; D not certain. The CDR3 extends over 14 amino acids. The V gene's germline CDR1 is SGHRS and CDR2 YFSETQ. CDR3 bases: TGCGCCAGCAGCTATGGGTATGGGACCAACGTCCTGACTTTC. Its protein is CASSYGYGTNVLTF. Full variable domain (outside the CDR3, taken from reference TRBV5-1 and TRBJ2-6): KAGVTQTPRYLIKTRGQQVTLSCSPISGHRSVSWYQQTPGQGLQFLFEYFSETQRNKGNFPGRFSGRQFSNSRSEMNVSTLELGDSALYLCASSYGYGTNVLTFGAGSRLTVL.

This clonotype turned up a few times. The gene calls are TRBV7-6 and TRBJ2-4; possibly TRBD2 for D (5 bases). The CDR3 totals 13 residues. V lost 0 bases and J 10 bases, leaving 10 bases between the germline ends. CDR1 and CDR2 (germline): SGHVS, FNYEAQ. Here the CDR3 reads CASSLASGAIQYF. Here the CDR3 DNA reads TGTGCCAGCAGCTTAGCAAGCGGAGCTATTCAGTACTTC.

In its sample, this clonotype was seen a few times. This sequence joins TRBV5-1 and TRBJ1-1; D may be TRBD1 (6 bases). This CDR3 is built from 14 residues. Germline loops: CDR1 SGHRS, CDR2 YFSETQ. Trimming took 4 bases from V and 2 from J, leaving 12 bases between them. The CDR3 loop reads CASSPDRLNTEAFF. The DNA of the CDR3 is TGCGCCAGCAGCCCGGACAGACTCAACACTGAAGCTTTCTTT.

V is TRBV10-3 and J is TRBJ2-7, with TRBD2 matching over 8 bases. The ends lost 1 base at V and 4 bases at J; junction bases unmatched: 9. This CDR3 comprises 16 residues. CDR1 and CDR2 (germline): ENHRY, SYGVKD. CDR3 residues: CAISELPGLGDYEQYF. CDR3 DNA: TGTGCCATCAGTGAGTTACCGGGACTAGGGGATTACGAGCAGTACTTC.

The chain links TRBV20-1 to TRBJ2-7, with 7 bases fitting TRBD2. Germline V gene sequence: CDR1 DFQATT, CDR2 SNEGSKA (reference sequence). V shed 1 base and J 3 bases; nucleotides not matched to a gene: 3. The CDR3 loop spans 13 amino acids. CDR3 bases: TGCAGTGCTAGAGCTACTAGCGACTACGAGCAGTACTTC. This gives the protein CSARATSDYEQYF.

Comment on this clonotype: The CDR3 does not close with the conserved phenylalanine or tryptophan, likely indicating a read error. This chain uses TRBV5-1 with TRBJ2-3; no firm D call. V was pared by 0 bases and J by 4 bases, with 3 bases between. The germline gives CDR1 SGHRS, CDR2 YFSETQ. The CDR3 sequence is 12 residues long. This chain's CDR3 is CASSLDADTQYL. CDR3 sequence (DNA): TGCGCCAGCAGCTTGGACGCAGATACGCAGTATTTA.

This chain uses TRBV4-3 with TRBJ2-1; 9 nucleotides align to TRBD2. After removal of 5 bases from V and 1 base from J, the junction contained 6 bases not matched to a gene. Germline CDR1 LGHNA, CDR2 YSLEER. This CDR3 is built from 16 residues. Here the CDR3 reads CASSKGSGRSYNEQFF. The CDR3 DNA reads TGCGCCAGCAGCAAAGGTAGCGGGAGATCCTACAATGAGCAGTTCTTC.

The gene calls are TRBV6-2 or TRBV6-3 and TRBJ2-3; D unclear. V was shortened by 2 bases and J by 4 bases, with 13 bases between the two germline ends. Germline CDR1 is MNHEY and CDR2 is SVGEGT. CDR3 size: 15 residues. CDR3 region: CASSYRGPVPDTQYF. The CDR3 DNA reads TGTGCCAGCAGTTACCGTGGACCGGTCCCAGATACGCAGTATTTT.

This clonotype was observed a handful of times. The V gene is TRBV5-1, the J gene TRBJ2-5, with TRBD1 identical over 7 bases. Germline assignment: CDR1 SGHRS and CDR2 YFSETQ. Trimming took 7 bases from V and 5 from J; bases not matched to a gene: 17. The CDR3 loop spans 16 amino acids. The CDR3 is CASGRDRAPLGETQYF. Written as DNA, the CDR3 is TGCGCCAGCGGTCGAGACAGGGCCCCGCTAGGGGAGACCCAGTACTTC. The full variable domain, its missing parts supplied by reference TRBV5-1 and TRBJ2-5, is KAGVTQTPRYLIKTRGQQVTLSCSPISGHRSVSWYQQTPGQGLQFLFEYFSETQRNKGNFPGRFSGRQFSNSRSEMNVSTLELGDSALYLCASGRDRAPLGETQYFGPGTRLLVL.

DNA for the CDR3: TGTGCCACCAGTGATAGCGCAGGGGGTGAGTACGAGCAGTACTTC. Translating gives CATSDSAGGEYEQYF. This chain uses TRBV24-1 with TRBJ2-7; 7 positions match TRBD1. V was pared by 3 bases and J by 4 bases, with 8 bases of the junction left unmatched. Per the germline V gene, CDR1 is KGHDR and CDR2 is SFDVKD. The CDR3 totals 15 residues.

The V and J genes are TRBV29-1 and TRBJ2-1; weak D call: TRBD1 (6 bases). Between the trimmed V and J ends, which lost 2 bases and 6 bases, there was a span of 8 bases. Germline-derived CDR1 and CDR2 are SQVTM and ANQGSEA. There are 12 residues in the CDR3. CDR3 sequence: CSVEQGPNEQFF. The CDR3, as DNA: TGCAGCGTTGAACAGGGGCCCAATGAGCAGTTCTTC.

This clonotype was picked up a small number of times. The V and J genes are TRBV18 and TRBJ1-4; a weak D match, TRBD1 (6 bases). The CDR3 is 15 amino acids. Germline-derived CDR1 and CDR2 are KGHSH and LQKENI. The V gene lost 4 bases and the J gene lost 4 bases, with 13 bases spanning the gap. Here the CDR3 DNA reads TGTGCCAGCTCACGAGGACAGACCCTTAATGAAAAACTGTTTTTT. The encoded protein is CASSRGQTLNEKLFF.

J is TRBJ1-2 and V is TRBV7-2; unclear D gene. Germline assignment: CDR1 SGHTA and CDR2 FQGNSA. Trimming removed 1 base at V and 2 bases at J, with 5 bases between. The CDR3 extends over 13 amino acids. CDR3 DNA sequence: TGTGCCAGCAGCTTAGACGGGAACTATGGCTACACCTTC. It specifies CASSLDGNYGYTF.

This clonotype appeared a few times. The gene calls are TRBV29-1 and TRBJ2-7; 9 positions match TRBD1. Germline V lookup: CDR1 SQVTM, CDR2 ANQGSEA. The CDR3 sequence is 11 residues long. With 7 bases clipped from V and 7 bases from J, the junction kept 5 bases outside the gene matches. The chain's CDR3 is CSAWDRVEQYF. DNA for the CDR3: TGCAGCGCCTGGGACAGGGTAGAGCAGTACTTC.